This T cell receptor beta chain was profiled in a study of cytomegalovirus exposure and HLA in healthy donors. As for the study in general: Of 398 genotyped donors, about 81% clustered with self-reported Caucasian donors.

Study results and limitations: Follow-up analysis later connected one missense variant in DCLRE1C with trimming of TCR beta V- and J-genes. On later analysis, the bulk of CMV-associated TCR beta chains appeared to be HLA-restricted.

Researchers ran the PCR with 60 Vbeta and 13 Jbeta primers. The data were produced by immunoSEQ multiplex PCR, yet TCRdb's version contains in-frame clones alone and is incomplete. The sample holds about 130,000 clones, more than 8% seen once. There are a few counts of this clone. Its target is not known. Per germline, CDR1 SGHNT and CDR2 YYREEE (reference sequence). The ends lost 5 bases at V and 7 bases at J; junction bases unmatched: 8. CDR3 size: 13 residues. The source of this sequence is a man aged 35 to 55 in good health and CMV-seronegative. The rearrangement joins TRBV5-4 to TRBJ1-2; TRBD1 matches 7 bases. Sequences were obtained from PBMCs. CDR3 region: CASREGTVGGYTF. The DNA of the CDR3 is TGTGCCAGCAGGGAAGGGACAGTTGGTGGCTACACCTTC.